Listed here are 20 T cell receptor beta chains from one sample, sequenced in a study of naive and memory T cell subsets. General study findings and limits: Possibly reflecting memory cells re-expressing CD45RA, a few larger clonotypes occurred in naive repertoires, especially CD8.

Two oligonucleotides, mixed equimolar, formed the beta constant-region primer covering TRBC1 and TRBC2. Four rounds of PCR amplified the ligated cDNA using nested alpha and beta constant-region primers plus SP2. A single record per CDR3 protein comes from TCRdb applying MiXCR to the UMI-ligation and nested PCR reads. The sample yields under 150,000 distinct CDR3 sequences, approximately 21% seen once. Their target antigens are unknown. Sequenced material: naive CD8+ T cells from blood. The receptors originated from a human donor in good health.

V usage is TRBV3-1 and J usage is TRBJ2-7; D is undetermined. The length of the CDR3 is 15 residues. Germline-derived CDR1 and CDR2 are LGHDT and YNNKEL (reference sequence). Trimming pared 1 base from V and 3 bases from J, leaving 13 bases between. DNA for the CDR3: TGTGCCAGCAGCCAAGTGGGGATATCAAGCTACGAGCAGTACTTC. Encoded protein: CASSQVGISSYEQYF.

This sequence joins TRBV19 and TRBJ2-7; D is undetermined. V was pared by 4 bases and J by 0 bases, with 7 bases between. CDR1 is LNHDA and CDR2 is SQIVND in the germline V gene (reference sequence). CDR3 length equals 13 residues. CDR3 coding DNA: TGTGCCAGTAGTACATCTCACTCCTACGAGCAGTACTTC. Its protein is CASSTSHSYEQYF.

The rearrangement links TRBV6-5 to TRBJ2-5; D gene ambiguous. The CDR3 is made up of 13 amino acids. V was shortened by 7 bases and J by 4 bases, with 13 bases between the two germline ends. Germline CDR1 MNHEY, CDR2 SVGAGI. This CDR3 reads CASTPRWAETQYF. The CDR3 nucleotides are TGTGCCAGCACTCCTAGGTGGGCAGAGACCCAGTACTTC.

The chain carries TRBV6-2 or TRBV6-3 and TRBJ2-1, with 7 bases matching TRBD1. Germline V gives CDR1 MNHEY, CDR2 SVGEGT. J was trimmed by 10 bases and V by 6 bases; bases with no gene match: 9. This CDR3 is 13 amino acids long. CDR3 in DNA: TGTGCCAGCAGGCTAACCCTGGGACAGGAGCAGTTCTTC. It encodes CASRLTLGQEQFF.

This clonotype has just a few counts. The genes are TRBV28 and TRBJ2-5, with TRBD2 matching over 8 bases. The CDR3 covers 14 residues. With 3 bases clipped from V and 6 bases from J, the junction kept 6 bases outside the gene matches. Germline values: CDR1 MDHEN, CDR2 SYDVKM. CDR3: CASSFQRELQTQYF. The CDR3 DNA reads TGTGCCAGCAGTTTCCAGCGGGAGTTACAGACCCAGTACTTC. Supplemented by reference TRBV28 and TRBJ2-5, the full variable domain reads DVKVTQSSRYLVKRTGEKVFLECVQDMDHENMFWYRQDPGLGLRLIYFSYDVKMKEKGDIPEGYSVSREKKERFSLILESASTNQTSMYLCASSFQRELQTQYFGPGTRLLVL.

The table lists this clonotype with a few counts. The chain carries TRBV6-5 and TRBJ1-1; D is unclear. CDR3 length: 12 residues. V gave up 2 bases and J gave up 4 bases, with 5 bases separating them. Germline lookup yields CDR1 MNHEY and CDR2 SVGAGI. Written as DNA, the CDR3 is TGTGCCAGCAGTTACGCCGGCACTGAAGCTTTCTTT. Protein sequence: CASSYAGTEAFF.

The genes are TRBV29-1 and TRBJ1-1; D gene ambiguous. CDR3 length equals 13 residues. Trimming cost V 1 base and J 2 bases, with 8 bases left between them. Per germline, CDR1 SQVTM and CDR2 ANQGSEA. This CDR3 reads CSVEVDGNTEAFF. The CDR3 DNA sequence: TGCAGCGTTGAAGTGGACGGAAACACTGAAGCTTTCTTT.

This rearrangement joins TRBV12-3 or TRBV12-4 to TRBJ2-1; 8 nucleotides line up with TRBD1. Trimming took 6 bases from V and 6 from J; bases not matched to a gene: 16. The CDR3 contains 17 residues. The CDR3 spells CASSLRLRTGIPNEQFF. The DNA for the CDR3 is TGTGCCAGCAGCCTTCGCCTGCGGACAGGGATCCCCAATGAGCAGTTCTTC.

The rearrangement joins TRBV21-1 to TRBJ2-1; the tabulated D call, TRBD2, remains unverified against the DNA. TRBV21-1 constitutes a pseudogene. The CDR3 extends over 18 amino acids. The DNA of the CDR3 is TGTGCCAGCAACCAACCTGATAGCGGGAGGCGCTCCTACAATGAGCAGTTCTTC. Amino acids: CASNQPDSGRRSYNEQFF.

The V and J genes are TRBV4-1 and TRBJ2-7; 12 positions match TRBD1. The CDR3 sequence is 17 residues long. The germline V gene has CDR1 MGHRA and CDR2 YSYEKL. The junction had 7 bases not matched to a gene; V was cut back by 4 bases and J by 0 bases. The CDR3 coding sequence is TGCGCCAGCAGCCTGCAGGGACAGGGGGCCCTCTCCTACGAGCAGTACTTC. Protein sequence: CASSLQGQGALSYEQYF.

This rearrangement joins TRBV11-3 to TRBJ2-5; D may be TRBD1 or TRBD2 (6 bases each). In germline, CDR1 is SGHNT, CDR2 YENEEA. The CDR3 runs to 13 residues. Trimming took off 4 bases at V and 4 bases at J, with 10 bases between the two ends. CDR3 sequence: CASSSGGSETQYF. Written as DNA, the CDR3 is TGTGCCAGCAGCTCCGGGGGCTCAGAGACCCAGTACTTC.

This clonotype was detected only a few times. The chain is built from TRBV7-8 and TRBJ2-5, with TRBD1 matching over 7 bases. V was clipped by 4 bases and J by 2 bases; unmatched bases: 10. The CDR3 loop spans 16 amino acids. Germline CDR1 SGHVS, CDR2 FQNEAQ. The chain's CDR3 is CASSSDREWGQETQYF. The CDR3 DNA reads TGTGCCAGCAGCTCCGACAGGGAATGGGGACAAGAGACCCAGTACTTC.

J is TRBJ2-5 and V is TRBV28; D gene uncertain. The ends were cut back, 3 bases at V and 0 bases at J, with 8 bases in the middle. The CDR3 contains 14 residues. CDR1 and CDR2 (germline): MDHEN, SYDVKM. The CDR3 DNA reads TGTGCCAGCAGTTTGTACAGATACCAAGAGACCCAGTACTTC. It yields the protein CASSLYRYQETQYF.

This clonotype has just one count. V and J are TRBV7-6 and TRBJ2-5; maybe TRBD2 (6 bases). The CDR3 has 12 amino acids. The germline CDR1 and CDR2 sequences are SGHVS and FNYEAQ. The V and J ends lost 1 base and 7 bases respectively, with 7 bases between them. CDR3 bases: TGTGCCAGCAGCTTAGGGGAGGTGACCCAGTACTTC. Its protein is CASSLGEVTQYF.

This clonotype was observed a handful of times. The chain links TRBV20-1 to TRBJ2-7; D is possibly TRBD1 (5 bases). The CDR3 is 13 amino acids. V lost 4 bases to trimming and J lost 2 bases, with 12 bases between them. CDR1 DFQATT and CDR2 SNEGSKA come from the germline V gene (reference sequence). CDR3 in amino acids: CSATKTDAYEQYF. As DNA, the CDR3 is TGCAGTGCTACCAAGACAGACGCCTACGAGCAGTACTTC.

The chain links TRBV7-9 to TRBJ1-6; 7 bases fit TRBD1. Germline CDR1 reads SEHNR; CDR2 reads FQNEAQ (reference sequence). The CDR3 runs 17 residues. The V gene end was trimmed by 1 base and the J gene end by 5 bases; junction bases not matched to a gene: 8. CDR3 sequence (DNA): TGTGCCAGCAGCTTAGAGGGGTCCGGGACAGATAATTCACCCCTCCACTTT. Protein: CASSLEGSGTDNSPLHF.

This clonotype was recorded a few times. The rearrangement uses TRBV6-1 and TRBJ2-7, with no clear D. The CDR3 loop spans 12 amino acids. The germline V gene has CDR1 MNHNS and CDR2 SASEGT. V was pared by 2 bases and J by 6 bases, with 8 bases between. The CDR3 is CASSELSLEQYF. In nucleotides, the CDR3 is TGTGCCAGCAGTGAATTATCTCTCGAGCAGTACTTC.

V gene TRBV29-1 combines with J gene TRBJ2-1, with a weak D call TRBD1 (6 bases). The V gene lost 5 bases and the J gene lost 7 bases, with 18 bases spanning the gap. The CDR3 sequence is 14 residues long. CDR1 and CDR2 from the germline V gene are SQVTM and ANQGSEA. Written as DNA, the CDR3 is TGCAGCGTTCGATCTGGTATAAGGGGGAATGAGCAGTTCTTC. Amino acid sequence: CSVRSGIRGNEQFF.

This clonotype was observed a handful of times. The V and J genes are TRBV4-3 and TRBJ2-7, with D possibly being TRBD1 or TRBD2 (6 bases each). V lost 1 base to trimming and J lost 2 bases, with 9 bases between them. The CDR3 spans 14 residues. Germline V gene data show CDR1 as LGHNA and CDR2 as YSLEER. CDR3 sequence reads: CASSQGRGAYEQYF. The CDR3 DNA reads as TGCGCCAGCAGCCAAGGGAGGGGGGCCTACGAGCAGTACTTC.

The chain recombines TRBV7-8 with TRBJ2-1, with a weak D call TRBD2 (5 bases). The germline V gene encodes CDR1 SGHVS and CDR2 FQNEAQ. The CDR3 is made up of 13 amino acids. The ends were cut back, 3 bases at V and 9 bases at J, with 12 bases in the middle. CDR3 protein: CASSFFEGREQFF. Written as DNA, the CDR3 is TGTGCCAGCAGCTTTTTCGAGGGCCGTGAGCAGTTCTTC.